The 25 T cell receptor beta chains below come from one sample, sequenced in a study of human T cells and chemical hapten exposure (dated by TCRdb to the early 2020s). Receptor libraries were prepared by RACE. Sequenced on a NextSeq 500. The public reads were reanalyzed by TCRdb: fastp trimming at Q25, MiXCR alignment, in-frame beta chains only. Under each unique CDR3 protein, matching rows form one entry showing the most common genes and DNA. For this sample the table gives 150,000 to 200,000 distinct CDR3 sequences, of which 13% to 15% were detected only once. The top ten clonotypes cover 1.5% to 2% of the sample. According to the study, the label for this sample's time point signals: patch test 1, 2 weeks after DPC sensitization. The treatment or condition label, read with the paper, signifies: therapeutic diphenylcyclopropenone sensitization with weekly scalp DPC. Sample: whole blood, taken in connection with sensitization to the hapten diphenylcyclopropenone (DPC). The receptors were sampled from a woman aged 25 to 39 with alopecia areata. Some clones in this sample may be carry-over from other donors' samples.

Details on this clonotype: This may stem from a read error, because a much larger clone lies one nucleotide away. The CDR3: CASSPGESVRETKAFF. In DNA form, the CDR3 reads TGTGCCAGCAGCCCCGGGGAATCGGTAAGGGAAACTAAAGCTTTCTTT. V gene TRBV12-3 or TRBV12-4 combines with J gene TRBJ1-1; D not certain. This CDR3 is built from 16 residues. Trimming pared 6 bases from V and 9 bases from J, leaving 26 bases between.

This clonotype was seen a few times. The chain combines TRBV7-2 with TRBJ2-3; a possible D gene is TRBD2 (6 bases). Trimming took 2 bases from V and 3 from J, leaving 18 bases between them. Germline V lookup: CDR1 SGHTA, CDR2 FQGNSA. The CDR3 covers 17 residues. The CDR3 DNA sequence: TGTGCCAGCAGCTTACCTCGGCGGGGTAGGGGAACAGATACGCAGTATTTT. It encodes CASSLPRRGRGTDTQYF. Variable domain in full (rest from reference TRBV7-2 and TRBJ2-3): GAGVSQSPSNKVTEKGKDVELRCDPISGHTALYWYRQSLGQGLEFLIYFQGNSAPDKSGLPSDRFSAERTGGSVSTLTIQRTQQEDSAVYLCASSLPRRGRGTDTQYFGPGTRLTVL.

This clonotype was recorded a few times. The rearrangement links TRBV7-9 to TRBJ1-1; 7 bases are shared with TRBD1. V shed 6 bases, J shed 0 bases, and the junction held 7 bases outside the gene matches. Germline assignment: CDR1 SEHNR and CDR2 FQNEAQ (reference sequence). This CDR3 is built from 15 residues. DNA of the CDR3: TGTGCCAGCAGGGCTGCGGGACAGTTGAACACTGAAGCTTTCTTT. It translates to CASRAAGQLNTEAFF.

The chain's CDR3 is CASSLGGRGTDTQYF. Here the CDR3 DNA reads TGTGCCAGCAGCTTGGGTGGGAGAGGCACAGATACGCAGTATTTT. This chain uses TRBV5-4 with TRBJ2-3; a weak D match, TRBD2 (5 bases). The V end was cut by 0 bases, the J end by 1 base, with 9 bases between. The germline CDR1 and CDR2 sequences are SGHNT and YYREEE (reference sequence). This CDR3 has 15 residues. The variable domain in full, with the rest retrieved from reference TRBV5-4 and TRBJ2-3, is ETGVTQSPTHLIKTRGQQVTLRCSSQSGHNTVSWYQQALGQGPQFIFQYYREEENGRGNFPPRFSGLQFPNYSSELNVNALELDDSALYLCASSLGGRGTDTQYFGPGTRLTVL.

Ten or more counts support this clonotype. The CDR3 DNA sequence: TGTGCCAGCAGTCACTACCGAGGACAGACTACTACCTCTAACTATGGCTACACCTTC. It translates to CASSHYRGQTTTSNYGYTF. The gene calls are TRBV6-2 or TRBV6-3 and TRBJ1-2; TRBD1 is a possible D gene (6 bases). Per the germline V gene, CDR1 is MNHEY and CDR2 is SVGEGT. The V gene lost 5 bases and the J gene lost 0 bases, with 25 bases spanning the gap. CDR3 length: 19 residues.

In its sample, this clonotype was seen a few times. The chain recombines TRBV12-3 or TRBV12-4 with TRBJ1-5; TRBD1 agrees at 8 bases. V lost 5 bases to trimming and J lost 1 base; unmatched junction nucleotides: 4. The CDR3 is made up of 15 amino acids. The CDR3 sequence: CASSARQGSNQPQHF. The CDR3 coding sequence is TGTGCCAGCAGTGCAAGACAGGGGAGCAATCAGCCCCAGCATTTT.

Only a few counts were recorded for this clonotype. The rearrangement uses TRBV7-6 and TRBJ2-3; TRBD1 might be the D (5 bases). Trimming took off 6 bases at V and 0 bases at J, with 7 bases between the two ends. The CDR3 is 13 amino acids. CDR1 SGHVS and CDR2 FNYEAQ come from the germline V gene. The CDR3 loop reads CASRDISTDTQYF. The CDR3 region has the DNA TGTGCCAGCAGGGACATTAGCACAGATACGCAGTATTTT.

A few counts support this clonotype. This chain uses TRBV6-5 with TRBJ2-7; no clear D gene. This CDR3 region has 15 residues. The V and J ends lost 1 base and 2 bases respectively, with 12 bases between them. Germline CDR1 reads MNHEY; CDR2 reads SVGAGI. The DNA for the CDR3 is TGTGCCAGCAGTTACTTCCGCGCTGGCACCTACGAGCAGTACTTC. Its translation is CASSYFRAGTYEQYF.

This clonotype was recorded many times. This chain uses TRBV28 with TRBJ1-1, with no clear D. CDR3 length: 14 amino acids. Between the trimmed V and J ends, which lost 7 bases and 0 bases, there was a span of 12 bases. Germline CDR1 and CDR2: MDHEN and SYDVKM. The CDR3 coding sequence is TGTGCCAGCATAAAAGTCGGTATGAACACTGAAGCTTTCTTT. Amino acids: CASIKVGMNTEAFF.

The chain uses TRBV11-1 and TRBJ2-3; D possibly corresponds to TRBD2 (6 bases). With 5 bases removed from V and 5 bases from J, the gap between germline ends came to 11 bases. Germline loops: CDR1 SGHAT, CDR2 FQDESV (reference sequence). The CDR3 runs to 13 residues. CDR3 residues: CASSGTGRDTQYF. The CDR3 DNA follows: TGTGCCAGCAGCGGGACTGGGCGAGATACGCAGTATTTT. The whole variable domain, remainder taken from reference TRBV11-1 and TRBJ2-3, is EAEVAQSPRYKITEKSQAVAFWCDPISGHATLYWYRQILGQGPELLVQFQDESVVDDSQLPKDRFSAERLKGVDSTLKIQPAELGDSAMYLCASSGTGRDTQYFGPGTRLTVL.

The chain links TRBV27 to TRBJ1-4, with D unresolved. Germline V gene data show CDR1 as MNHEY and CDR2 as SMNVEV (reference sequence). V lost 3 bases to trimming and J lost 9 bases, with 17 bases between them. The CDR3 consists of 15 residues. The chain's CDR3 is CASSFTRASSQKLFF. Here the CDR3 DNA reads TGTGCCAGCAGTTTCACGCGGGCATCGTCTCAAAAACTGTTTTTT.

J is TRBJ1-6 and V is TRBV7-9; D gene uncertain. Germline V gives CDR1 SEHNR, CDR2 FQNEAQ (reference sequence). The CDR3 covers 15 residues. Between the trimmed V and J ends, which lost 5 bases and 0 bases, there was a span of 8 bases. The DNA for the CDR3 is TGTGCCAGCAGCGAACAGAGCTCCTATAATTCACCCCTCCACTTT. Protein: CASSEQSSYNSPLHF.

This clonotype turned up a few times. The J gene is TRBJ2-7, the V gene TRBV18; 16 bases agree with TRBD2. In germline, CDR1 is KGHSH, CDR2 LQKENI. Trimming took 3 bases from V and 0 from J; bases not matched to a gene: 8. This CDR3 has 19 amino acids. The CDR3 protein is CASSPGLAGGLAPSYEQYF. The DNA for the CDR3 is TGTGCCAGCTCACCGGGACTAGCGGGGGGGCTTGCCCCCTCCTACGAGCAGTACTTC. The variable domain in full, completed from reference TRBV18 and TRBJ2-7, reads NAGVMQNPRHLVRRRGQEARLRCSPMKGHSHVYWYRQLPEEGLKFMVYLQKENIIDESGMPKERFSAEFPKEGPSILRIQQVVRGDSAAYFCASSPGLAGGLAPSYEQYFGPGTRLTVT.

Ten or more counts support this clonotype. The V call is TRBV3-1, the J call TRBJ1-1; TRBD1 aligns across 9 bases. Germline V gives CDR1 LGHDT, CDR2 YNNKEL (reference sequence). J lost 2 bases, V lost 3 bases, and 7 bases had no gene match. The CDR3 is 16 amino acids. The chain's CDR3 is CASSQSDRGINTEAFF. DNA of the CDR3: TGTGCCAGCAGCCAGAGCGACAGGGGGATAAACACTGAAGCTTTCTTT.

The CDR3 sequence: CASRFTGELFF. CDR3 coding DNA: TGTGCCAGCAGATTCACCGGGGAGCTGTTTTTT. This rearrangement joins TRBV28 to TRBJ2-2; D unclear. The CDR3 spans 11 residues. Trimming removed 6 bases at V and 4 bases at J, with 3 bases between. CDR1 and CDR2 (germline): MDHEN, SYDVKM.

This clonotype was seen many times. The chain couples TRBV9 to TRBJ1-2, with 8 positions matching TRBD1. The CDR3 consists of 18 residues. V trimming: 0 bases; J trimming: 4 bases; junction bases outside the gene matches: 14. Germline V CDR1 and CDR2: SGDLS, YYNGEE. The CDR3 bases are TGTGCCAGCAGCGTAGAAGTTCCGGGACAGGAGACCCTCTATGGCTACACCTTC. It translates to CASSVEVPGQETLYGYTF.

The rearrangement links TRBV4-1 to TRBJ1-3, with D uncertain. The CDR3 has 17 amino acids. Germline-derived CDR1 and CDR2 are MGHRA and YSYEKL. V shed 0 bases and J shed 0 bases, with 12 bases lying between them. For the CDR3, the DNA is TGCGCCAGCAGCCAAGATGACGGGGTCGACTCTGGAAACACCATATATTTT. It translates to CASSQDDGVDSGNTIYF.

This clonotype was seen more than once but under ten times. V gene TRBV7-9 combines with J gene TRBJ2-7, with 7 bases aligning to TRBD1. The J segment lost 7 bases and the V segment lost 3 bases, leaving 9 bases of the junction unmatched. Germline values: CDR1 SEHNR, CDR2 FQNEAQ (reference sequence). The CDR3 is 14 residues long. The CDR3 sequence is CASSFPTGSGEQYF. CDR3 DNA sequence: TGTGCCAGCAGCTTCCCGACAGGGTCAGGAGAGCAGTACTTC. The full variable domain, in which reference TRBV7-9 and TRBJ2-7 provide the parts outside the CDR3, is DTGVSQNPRHKITKRGQNVTFRCDPISEHNRLYWYRQTLGQGPEFLTYFQNEAQLEKSRLLSDRFSAERPKGSFSTLEIQRTEQGDSAMYLCASSFPTGSGEQYFGPGTRLTVT.

V is TRBV10-1 and J is TRBJ2-3; TRBD2 agrees at 7 bases. Germline CDR1 is WNHNN and CDR2 is SYGVQD (reference sequence). With V trimmed by 4 bases and J by 5 bases, 6 bases remained unmatched. The CDR3 consists of 14 residues. CDR3 in amino acids: CASSGGGIVDTQYF. Written as DNA, the CDR3 is TGCGCCAGCAGTGGCGGGGGTATTGTAGATACGCAGTATTTT.

The chain combines TRBV11-1 with TRBJ2-1; D tentatively reads TRBD1 or TRBD2 (5 bases each). Germline CDR1 SGHAT, CDR2 FQDESV (reference sequence). Trimming pared 1 base from V and 9 bases from J, leaving 13 bases between. The length of the CDR3 is 14 residues. CDR3 DNA: TGTGCCAGCAGCTTAGTACGGGGACCGGGTGAGCAGTTCTTC. Encoded protein: CASSLVRGPGEQFF.

V and J are TRBV6-1 and TRBJ1-5; no clear D gene. Germline lookup yields CDR1 MNHNS and CDR2 SASEGT. V gave up 0 bases and J gave up 5 bases, with 8 bases separating them. This CDR3 is built from 14 residues. In DNA, the CDR3 is TGTGCCAGCAGTGAAGCCGGCAGGTATCAGCCCCAGCATTTT. Protein product: CASSEAGRYQPQHF.

The rearrangement joins TRBV9 to TRBJ2-1, with D possibly TRBD1 on 6 matching bases. Germline V gives CDR1 SGDLS, CDR2 YYNGEE. V lost 3 bases and J lost 3, with 10 bases in between. The CDR3 runs to 14 residues. In nucleotides, the CDR3 is TGTGCCAGCAGCGCCGGACAGCGCTACAATGAGCAGTTCTTC. As protein: CASSAGQRYNEQFF.

This clonotype was seen a handful of times. The chain couples TRBV7-3 to TRBJ2-1; 8 bases fit TRBD2. The V gene end was trimmed by 2 bases and the J gene end by 7 bases; junction bases not matched to a gene: 7. From germline, CDR1 is SGHTA and CDR2 FQGTGA. This CDR3 is built from 15 residues. Here the CDR3 reads CASSLQVAGRNEQFF. CDR3 nucleotide sequence: TGTGCCAGCAGCTTACAAGTAGCGGGACGGAATGAGCAGTTCTTC.

This clonotype was found a few times. CDR3 protein: CASSLDSSNTEAFF. CDR3 bases: TGTGCCAGCAGCTTAGACAGTTCGAACACTGAAGCTTTCTTT. V is TRBV7-2 and J is TRBJ1-1; D gene ambiguous. Germline V gene data show CDR1 as SGHTA and CDR2 as FQGNSA. The CDR3 runs 14 residues. V lost 1 base to trimming and J lost 1 base, with 7 bases between them. Complete variable domain (other parts from reference TRBV7-2 and TRBJ1-1): GAGVSQSPSNKVTEKGKDVELRCDPISGHTALYWYRQSLGQGLEFLIYFQGNSAPDKSGLPSDRFSAERTGGSVSTLTIQRTQQEDSAVYLCASSLDSSNTEAFFGQGTRLTVV.

This chain joins TRBV4-1 and TRBJ2-7, with 7 bases matching TRBD1. The CDR3 spans 15 residues. CDR1 MGHRA and CDR2 YSYEKL come from the germline V gene. The V gene end was trimmed by 0 bases and the J gene end by 3 bases; junction bases not matched to a gene: 5. CDR3 in amino acids: CASSQETGADYEQYF. As DNA, the CDR3 is TGCGCCAGCAGCCAAGAAACAGGGGCGGACTACGAGCAGTACTTC.